The 20 T cell receptor beta chains presented below share a single source sample, sequenced in a study of shared clonotypes between healthy human individuals. TCRdb's table, derived via immunoSEQ multiplex PCR, lists solely in-frame clones and lacks some. The sample holds around 2.5 million clones; 93% are singletons and the top ten take about 0.39%. Source material: naive CD4+ T cells from PBMCs. Described subset: CD45RA+ positively selected. The receptors derive from a man younger than 30 in good health. Some clones in this sample may be carry-over from other donors' samples.

This clone showed up just once. This chain connects TRBV6-1 to TRBJ2-7; TRBD2 agrees at 9 bases. Germline V gives CDR1 MNHNS, CDR2 SASEGT. Losses at the gene ends were 2 bases for V and 5 bases for J; bases not matched to a gene: 13. The CDR3 extends over 17 amino acids. CDR3 amino acids: CASSELINLAGIHEQYF. The CDR3 DNA sequence: TGTGCCAGCAGTGAACTCATAAATCTAGCGGGAATCCACGAGCAGTACTTC.

This clone was observed a few times. The chain is built from TRBV2 and TRBJ2-7; no firm D call. The CDR3 loop spans 15 amino acids. CDR1 SNHLY and CDR2 FYNNEI come from the germline V gene. V lost 1 base and J 3 bases, leaving 13 bases between the germline ends. The CDR3 loop reads CASSEGPVGYYEQYF. CDR3 bases: TGTGCCAGCAGTGAAGGGCCCGTAGGGTACTACGAGCAGTACTTC.

The chain has TRBV5-1 and TRBJ2-7; 14 bases are shared with TRBD2. Trimming took 0 bases from V and 6 from J; bases not matched to a gene: 5. The CDR3 has 16 residues. Germline V lookup: CDR1 SGHRS, CDR2 YFSETQ. The CDR3 nucleotides read TGCGCCAGCAGCTTGGGGGGACTAGCGGGAGATGGCGAGCAGTACTTC. Residues: CASSLGGLAGDGEQYF.

The chain joins TRBV6-1 to TRBJ2-7, with TRBD2 matching over 8 bases. In germline, CDR1 is MNHNS, CDR2 SASEGT. After removal of 6 bases from V and 5 bases from J, the junction contained 9 bases not matched to a gene. The CDR3 extends over 14 amino acids. The CDR3 nucleotides read TGTGCCAGCAGGAGCAGCGGGAGTTGGGACGAGCAGTACTTC. This sequence encodes CASRSSGSWDEQYF.

This clone was seen a single time. The chain is built from TRBV27 and TRBJ2-5, with TRBD2 as a possible D gene (6 bases). The V gene lost 4 bases and the J gene lost 3 bases, with 15 bases spanning the gap. The CDR3 length is 15 residues. Germline V gives CDR1 MNHEY, CDR2 SMNVEV (reference sequence). CDR3 DNA sequence: TGTGCCAGCAGTTCGCCCAGTCGGGGGAAAGAGACCCAGTACTTC. Its translation is CASSSPSRGKETQYF.

This chain's CDR3 is CASSLGDRPQETQYF. CDR3 DNA sequence: TGTGCCAGCAGCTTAGGTGACAGGCCCCAAGAGACCCAGTACTTC. The chain has TRBV7-9 and TRBJ2-5; D perhaps matches TRBD1 (6 bases). The CDR3 is 15 residues long. Trimming pared 1 base from V and 1 base from J, leaving 10 bases between. The germline V gene encodes CDR1 SEHNR and CDR2 FQNEAQ (reference sequence).

This clone was detected only a few times. Other DNA sequences from this sample encode an identical CDR3 as well. The rearrangement uses TRBV28 and TRBJ1-5, with 7 bases identical to TRBD1. Germline CDR1 reads MDHEN; CDR2 reads SYDVKM. V was pared by 8 bases and J by 7 bases, with 8 bases of the junction left unmatched. This CDR3 is 13 amino acids long. The CDR3 DNA reads TGTGCCAGCGATACAGGGGCCCAACAGCCCCAGCATTTT. Translation gives CASDTGAQQPQHF.

This clone was detected once. This sequence joins TRBV18 and TRBJ2-7; 9 bases agree with TRBD1. V was pared by 2 bases and J by 3 bases, with 5 bases of the junction left unmatched. The CDR3 has 15 amino acids. Germline lookup yields CDR1 KGHSH and CDR2 LQKENI. The CDR3 nucleotides are TGTGCCAGCTCACCATGGGGACAGGGCGACTACGAGCAGTACTTC. Translated, it gives CASSPWGQGDYEQYF.

The V call is TRBV7-2, the J call TRBJ1-1; no clear D gene. In germline, CDR1 is SGHTA, CDR2 FQGNSA. This CDR3 comprises 13 residues. The V end lost 0 bases, the J end lost 5 bases, and 7 bases lay between the germline ends. The chain's CDR3 is CASSLARTTEAFF. Here the CDR3 DNA reads TGTGCCAGCAGCTTAGCTAGGACGACTGAAGCTTTCTTT.

The chain couples TRBV7-3 to TRBJ2-3; D gene unclear. The V and J ends lost 2 bases and 5 bases respectively, with 11 bases between them. The CDR3 is made up of 14 amino acids. The V gene's germline CDR1 is SGHTA and CDR2 FQGTGA. CDR3: CASSLDSNQDTQYF. The DNA of the CDR3 is TGTGCCAGCAGCTTAGACTCAAACCAAGATACGCAGTATTTT.

The chain is built from TRBV28 and TRBJ1-2; no firm D call. The length of the CDR3 is 14 residues. Germline-derived CDR1 and CDR2 are MDHEN and SYDVKM. Deletions cut 7 bases from V and 0 bases from J, with 12 bases between. The CDR3 spells CASTKRAANYGYTF. The CDR3 DNA reads TGTGCCAGCACCAAGAGGGCCGCTAACTATGGCTACACCTTC.

The rearrangement uses TRBV30 and TRBJ1-6; no clear D. This CDR3 region has 15 residues. The germline V gene encodes CDR1 GTSNPN and CDR2 SVGIG (reference sequence). Trimming shortened V by 0 bases and J by 0 bases, and 6 bases separated the two germline ends. The CDR3 DNA reads as TGTGCCTGGAGTGTTCAGAGCTCCTATAATTCACCCCTCCACTTT. It translates to CAWSVQSSYNSPLHF. Full variable domain (remainder filled in from reference TRBV30 and TRBJ1-6): SQTIHQWPATLVQPVGSPLSLECTVEGTSNPNLYWYRQAAGRGLQLLFYSVGIGQISSEVPQNLSASRPQDRQFILSSKKLLLSDSGFYLCAWSVQSSYNSPLHFGNGTRLTVT.

This clone was detected a few times. The identical CDR3 is also encoded by other nucleotide sequences in the sample. V usage is TRBV7-9 and J usage is TRBJ1-5; D remains ambiguous. CDR3 length: 12 residues. V lost 1 base and J 5 bases, leaving 3 bases between the germline ends. In germline, CDR1 is SEHNR, CDR2 FQNEAQ (reference sequence). This CDR3 reads CASSLDDQPQHF. As DNA, the CDR3 is TGTGCCAGCAGCTTAGACGATCAGCCCCAGCATTTT.

Here the CDR3 DNA reads TGCGCCAGCAGTGAGCGGAACACCGGGGAGCTGTTTTTT. It codes for CASSERNTGELFF. This chain links TRBV10-2 with TRBJ2-2; D is unresolved. This CDR3 has 13 residues. With 2 bases removed from V and 1 base from J, the gap between germline ends came to 2 bases. Germline V gives CDR1 WSHSY, CDR2 SAAADI.

The chain links TRBV9 to TRBJ1-2; D uncertain. This CDR3 spans 13 amino acids. The germline CDR1 and CDR2 sequences are SGDLS and YYNGEE. Trimming took 4 bases from V and 3 from J, leaving 10 bases between them. The CDR3 here is CASSPPGDYGYTF. The CDR3 DNA reads as TGTGCCAGCAGCCCCCCCGGAGACTATGGCTACACCTTC.

In its sample, this clone was seen once. Other DNA sequences within the sample encode an identical CDR3. This sequence joins TRBV28 and TRBJ2-7; no reliable D call. The V end was cut by 7 bases, the J end by 1 base, with 11 bases between. CDR1 and CDR2 (germline): MDHEN, SYDVKM. CDR3 size: 13 residues. DNA for the CDR3: TGTGCCAGCACCCCGGGCCAGTCCTACGAGCAGTACTTC. Translated, it gives CASTPGQSYEQYF.

The chain employs TRBV6-6 and TRBJ1-5, with 9 bases fitting TRBD1. With 4 bases clipped from V and 7 bases from J, the junction kept 5 bases outside the gene matches. The CDR3 totals 14 residues. Per germline, CDR1 MNHNY and CDR2 SVGAGI (reference sequence). CDR3 bases: TGTGCCAGCAGTTCCGGGACAGGGACCCAGCCCCAGCATTTT. Translated, it gives CASSSGTGTQPQHF.

This rearrangement joins TRBV7-3 to TRBJ2-3; tentatively, D is TRBD1 or TRBD2 (5 bases each). The CDR3 has 15 residues. The germline V and J ends were trimmed by 3 bases and 1 base, with 11 bases remaining between them. Germline V gene lookup returns CDR1 SGHTA and CDR2 FQGTGA. The CDR3 protein is CASSLGVGRTDTQYF. The CDR3, as DNA: TGTGCCAGCAGCTTGGGGGTCGGGCGCACAGATACGCAGTATTTT.

The J gene is TRBJ2-7, the V gene TRBV19, with D possibly matching TRBD2 (6 bases). With 8 bases removed from V and 3 bases from J, the gap between germline ends came to 14 bases. Per the germline V gene, CDR1 is LNHDA and CDR2 is SQIVND (reference sequence). The CDR3 runs 13 residues. The CDR3 DNA follows: TGTGCCAGTGGAGGGCTCGGGATCTACGAGCAGTACTTC. As protein: CASGGLGIYEQYF.

J is TRBJ2-5 and V is TRBV7-2, with D perhaps matching TRBD1 (6 bases). Trimming cost V 5 bases and J 2 bases, with 9 bases left between them. CDR3 size: 13 residues. Germline CDR1 and CDR2: SGHTA and FQGNSA. CDR3 nucleotide sequence: TGTGCCAGCAGCCAGCAGGGGCAAGAGACCCAGTACTTC. This encodes CASSQQGQETQYF.